This is a list of T cell receptor beta chains from one sample in a study of cytotoxic CD8 clonotypes in ibrutinib-treated CLL. Only in-frame clones appear in the TCRdb table, and some are missing; sequencing was by immunoSEQ multiplex PCR. Of around 330,000 clones listed, roughly 67% are singletons. The sample consisted of PBMCs, taken after 36 months of ibrutinib treatment. The receptors derive from a human donor with chronic lymphocytic leukemia. Both conserved end residues are part of each CDR3. Each record gives: V gene, D gene, J gene, clone size, CDR3 protein, CDR3 DNA. D genes are given only for firm matches. Expanded clones are given a class, and other clones once, few, many or no size at all.

>TRBV5-1|.|TRBJ2-3|.
CATAPGPRTDTQYF
TGCGCCACCGCCCCGGGACCCCGCACAGATACGCAGTATTTT
>TRBV27|.|TRBJ2-7|.
CASSPRGPSYEQYF
TGTGCCAGCAGTCCCAGGGGCCCGTCCTACGAGCAGTACTTC
>TRBV7-2|.|TRBJ1-1|.
CASSLVGGSTEAFF
TGTGCCAGCAGCTTAGTTGGGGGTTCGACTGAAGCTTTCTTT
>TRBV28|.|TRBJ2-7|.
CASSKLAKPYEQYF
TGTGCCAGCAGTAAATTAGCTAAGCCCTACGAGCAGTACTTC
>TRBV5-1|.|TRBJ1-5|few
CASSSAVGQPQHF
TGCGCCAGCAGCTCTGCAGTAGGCCAGCCCCAGCATTTT
>TRBV10-2|TRBD2|TRBJ2-7|.
CASRDGGLAALVGYEQYF
TGCGCCAGCAGGGACGGGGGACTAGCGGCCCTCGTTGGCTACGAGCAGTACTTC
>TRBV28|.|TRBJ1-1|few
CASRPAHTRGTEAFF
TGTGCCAGCAGGCCGGCCCATACAAGGGGGACTGAAGCTTTCTTT
>TRBV5-4|TRBD2|TRBJ2-1|few
CASSRGTSSHEQFF
TGTGCCAGCAGCCGCGGGACTAGCTCCCATGAGCAGTTCTTC
>TRBV5-1|.|TRBJ1-2|few
CASSPGLTPGGYGYTF
TGCGCCAGCAGCCCCGGACTAACCCCCGGGGGCTATGGCTACACCTTC
>TRBV15|.|TRBJ2-5|.
CATSMPGNRVLETQYF
TGTGCCACCAGCATGCCCGGAAACAGGGTTTTAGAGACCCAGTACTTC
>TRBV5-1|TRBD1|TRBJ2-7|.
CASSTGQKTSYEQYF
TGCGCCAGCAGCACGGGACAGAAAACCTCCTACGAGCAGTACTTC
>TRBV4-1|.|TRBJ1-4|.
CASSQDYATNEKLFF
TGCGCCAGCAGCCAAGACTATGCAACTAATGAAAAACTGTTTTTT
>TRBV18|.|TRBJ2-5|.
CASSPPGAERETQYF
TGTGCCAGCTCACCACCGGGGGCCGAGAGGGAGACCCAGTACTTC
>TRBV9|TRBD2|TRBJ2-1|.
CASSVVSGTTGEQFF
TGTGCCAGCAGCGTGGTAAGCGGGACGACTGGTGAGCAGTTCTTC
>TRBV5-3|TRBD2|TRBJ2-3|.
CARSLRRLAGTTDTQYF
TGTGCCAGAAGCTTACGGCGGCTAGCGGGGACCACAGATACGCAGTATTTT
>TRBV15|.|TRBJ2-1|.
CATSSANEQFF
TGTGCCACCAGCAGCGCAAATGAGCAGTTCTTC
>TRBV5-6|TRBD1|TRBJ2-1|few
CASSLVQGAFYGSYNEQFF
TGTGCCAGCAGCTTGGTGCAGGGGGCGTTTTACGGCTCCTACAATGAGCAGTTCTTC
>TRBV25-1|.|TRBJ2-7|.
CASSESAREQYF
TGTGCCAGCAGTGAATCAGCTCGGGAGCAGTACTTC
>TRBV5-6|TRBD1|TRBJ2-7|once
CASSLSPGQGDEQYF
TGTGCCAGCAGCTTGTCCCCGGGACAGGGGGATGAGCAGTACTTC
>TRBV2|.|TRBJ1-5|.
CASKADLSNQPQHF
TGTGCCAGCAAAGCAGACCTTAGCAATCAGCCCCAGCATTTT
>TRBV9|.|TRBJ2-1|.
CASSVQGAYYNEQFF
TGTGCCAGCAGCGTCCAAGGAGCCTACTACAATGAGCAGTTCTTC
>TRBV18|.|TRBJ1-2|.
CASSPEGTFYGYTF
TGTGCCAGCTCACCCGAGGGGACTTTCTATGGCTACACCTTC
>TRBV2|.|TRBJ1-6|.
CASIVTAYNSPLHF
TGTGCCAGCATAGTGACAGCCTATAATTCACCCCTCCACTTT
>TRBV20-1|.|TRBJ2-5|.
CSATGAETQYF
TGCAGTGCTACAGGGGCAGAGACCCAGTACTTC
>TRBV10-2|TRBD2|TRBJ2-7|once
CASRTSGISYEQYF
TGCGCCAGCAGAACTAGCGGGATATCCTACGAGCAGTACTTC
>TRBV5-4|.|TRBJ1-3|.
CASSLAGRPYSGNTIYF
TGTGCCAGCAGCTTGGCCGGCAGGCCTTACTCTGGAAACACCATATATTTT
>TRBV29-1|.|TRBJ2-7|few
CSVGRGYEQYF
TGCAGCGTTGGCAGGGGCTACGAGCAGTACTTC
>TRBV2|.|TRBJ2-7|.
CASRDSYYEQYF
TGTGCCAGCCGGGACTCTTACTACGAGCAGTACTTC
>TRBV29-1|TRBD2|TRBJ2-3|.
CSVVAGGGDTQYF
TGCAGCGTAGTAGCGGGAGGAGGAGATACGCAGTATTTT
>TRBV19|.|TRBJ1-5|.
CASSPPWRGTNQPQHF
TGTGCCAGTAGTCCTCCCTGGAGGGGAACAAATCAGCCCCAGCATTTT
>TRBV4-1|.|TRBJ2-3|.
CASSQVDYSRGRATDTQYF
TGCGCCAGCAGCCAAGTTGACTACTCCCGGGGAAGGGCCACAGATACGCAGTATTTT
>TRBV6-5|TRBD2|TRBJ2-1|.
CASSYSWTSGLNEQFF
TGTGCCAGCAGTTACTCCTGGACTAGCGGCCTTAATGAGCAGTTCTTC
>TRBV29-1|TRBD1|TRBJ2-7|.
CSGRDSFYEQYF
TGCAGCGGCCGGGACAGCTTCTACGAGCAGTACTTC
>TRBV19|.|TRBJ1-6|.
CASSHSWESPLHF
TGTGCCAGTAGTCACTCTTGGGAATCACCCCTCCACTTT
>TRBV5-1|.|TRBJ1-2|.
CASRQSNYGYTF
TGCGCCAGCCGACAGAGTAACTATGGCTACACCTTC
>TRBV5-5|.|TRBJ2-1|.
CASSLGLASGYNEQFF
TGTGCCAGCAGCTTAGGATTGGCAAGCGGCTACAATGAGCAGTTCTTC
>TRBV9|TRBD2|TRBJ2-3|few
CASRALAGGADTQYF
TGTGCCAGCAGAGCACTAGCGGGGGGGGCAGATACGCAGTATTTT
>TRBV7-3|TRBD2|TRBJ2-3|few
CASSPARRGGGADTQYF
TGTGCCAGCAGCCCGGCCCGGCGTGGCGGGGGGGCAGATACGCAGTATTTT
>TRBV6-1|.|TRBJ1-6|few
CASIWGNNSPLHF
TGTGCCAGCATTTGGGGGAATAATTCACCCCTCCACTTT